The clone carrying this T cell receptor (beta chain) was seen at least ten times. No antigen is known for it. This record comes from a study of T cell repertoires in cytomegalovirus infection. Study-level background: Indicated by public TCR beta signatures were CMV infection and matching HLA type. Study-level points and caveats: The cumulative frequency of public TCR beta families distinguished individuals who carried CMV together with the relevant HLA.

From the reads, TCRdb called clonotypes with MiXCR, one entry per CDR3 protein. The data hold around 450,000 distinct CDR3 sequences, with roughly a third observed a single time. V lost 0 bases and J 2 bases, leaving 16 bases between the germline ends. This CDR3 region has 18 residues. Per the germline V gene, CDR1 is MGHRA and CDR2 is YSYEKL. This rearrangement joins TRBV4-1 to TRBJ2-2; no reliable D call. The specimen was PBMCs. The source is a human donor in good health (CMV status not recorded). Some clones in this sample may be carry-over from other donors' samples. The CDR3 loop reads CASSQDLMGNSNTGELFF. CDR3 bases: TGCGCCAGCAGCCAAGATCTCATGGGTAACAGCAACACCGGGGAGCTGTTTTTT.